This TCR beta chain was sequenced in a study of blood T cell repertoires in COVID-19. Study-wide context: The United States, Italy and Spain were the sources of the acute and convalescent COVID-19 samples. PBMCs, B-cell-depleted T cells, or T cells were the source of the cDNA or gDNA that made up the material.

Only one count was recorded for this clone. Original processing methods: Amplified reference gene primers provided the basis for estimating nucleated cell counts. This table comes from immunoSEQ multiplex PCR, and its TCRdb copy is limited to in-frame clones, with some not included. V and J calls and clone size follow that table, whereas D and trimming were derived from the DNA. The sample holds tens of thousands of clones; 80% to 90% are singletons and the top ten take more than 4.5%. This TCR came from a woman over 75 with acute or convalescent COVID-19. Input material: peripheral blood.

The CDR3 sequence: CAWRDRGGNYGYTF. The CDR3 DNA follows: TGTGCCTGGAGAGACAGGGGGGGGAACTATGGCTACACCTTC. The genes are TRBV30 and TRBJ1-2, with 9 bases lining up with TRBD1. The J segment lost 2 bases and the V segment lost 3 bases, leaving 4 bases of the junction unmatched. Germline CDR1 reads GTSNPN; CDR2 reads SVGIG (reference sequence). This CDR3 region has 14 residues.